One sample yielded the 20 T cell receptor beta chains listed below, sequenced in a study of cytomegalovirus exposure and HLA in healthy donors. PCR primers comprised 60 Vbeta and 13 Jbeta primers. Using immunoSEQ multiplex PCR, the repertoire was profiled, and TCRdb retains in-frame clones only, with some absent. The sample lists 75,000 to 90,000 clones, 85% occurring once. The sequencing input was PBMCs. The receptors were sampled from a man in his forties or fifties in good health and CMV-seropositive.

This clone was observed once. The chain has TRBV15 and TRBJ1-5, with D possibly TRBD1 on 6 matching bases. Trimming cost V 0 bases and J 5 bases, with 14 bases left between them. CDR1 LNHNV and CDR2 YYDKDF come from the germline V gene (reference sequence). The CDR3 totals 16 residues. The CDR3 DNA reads TGTGCCACCAGCAGAGATCGTATACAGGGATATCAGCCCCAGCATTTT. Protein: CATSRDRIQGYQPQHF. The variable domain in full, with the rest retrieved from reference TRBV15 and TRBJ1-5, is DAMVIQNPRYQVTQFGKPVTLSCSQTLNHNVMYWYQQKSSQAPKLLFHYYDKDFNNEADTPDNFQSRRPNTSFCFLDIRSPGLGDTAMYLCATSRDRIQGYQPQHFGDGTRLSIL.

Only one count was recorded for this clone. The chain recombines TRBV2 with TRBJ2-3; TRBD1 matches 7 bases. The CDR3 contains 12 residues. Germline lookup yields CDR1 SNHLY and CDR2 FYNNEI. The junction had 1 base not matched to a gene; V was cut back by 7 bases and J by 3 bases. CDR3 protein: CASNRGTDTQYF. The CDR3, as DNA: TGTGCCAGCAACAGGGGAACAGATACGCAGTATTTT.

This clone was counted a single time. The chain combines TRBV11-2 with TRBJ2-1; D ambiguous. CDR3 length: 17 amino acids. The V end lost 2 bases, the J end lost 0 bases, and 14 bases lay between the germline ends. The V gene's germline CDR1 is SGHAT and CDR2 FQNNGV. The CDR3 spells CASSLFEYPSSYNEQFF. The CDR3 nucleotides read TGTGCCAGCAGCTTATTCGAGTATCCGAGCTCCTACAATGAGCAGTTCTTC.

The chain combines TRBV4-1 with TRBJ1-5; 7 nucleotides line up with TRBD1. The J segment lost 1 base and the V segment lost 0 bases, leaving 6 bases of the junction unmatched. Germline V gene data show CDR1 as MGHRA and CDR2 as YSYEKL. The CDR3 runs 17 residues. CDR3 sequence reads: CASSQDERGLSNQPQHF. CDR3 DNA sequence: TGCGCCAGCAGCCAAGACGAAAGGGGGCTAAGCAATCAGCCCCAGCATTTT.

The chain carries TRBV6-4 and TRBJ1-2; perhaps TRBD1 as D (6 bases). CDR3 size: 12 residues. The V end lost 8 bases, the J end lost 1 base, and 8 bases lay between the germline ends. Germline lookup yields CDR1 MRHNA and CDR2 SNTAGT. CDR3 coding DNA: TGTGCCAGCGCGGACAGTAACTATGGCTACACCTTC. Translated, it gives CASADSNYGYTF.

CDR3 in DNA: TGCGCCAGCAGCCCCGGGACTACTCATGAGCAGTTCTTC. Translating gives CASSPGTTHEQFF. This chain connects TRBV5-1 to TRBJ2-1, with 7 bases fitting TRBD2. The ends lost 4 bases at V and 8 bases at J; junction bases unmatched: 6. Germline assignment: CDR1 SGHRS and CDR2 YFSETQ. This CDR3 has 13 amino acids. The variable domain in full, completed from reference TRBV5-1 and TRBJ2-1, reads KAGVTQTPRYLIKTRGQQVTLSCSPISGHRSVSWYQQTPGQGLQFLFEYFSETQRNKGNFPGRFSGRQFSNSRSEMNVSTLELGDSALYLCASSPGTTHEQFFGPGTRLTVL.

As DNA, the CDR3 is TGCGCCAGCAGCTTCTTAGCGGGAGCGACAGATACGCAGTATTTT. Translating gives CASSFLAGATDTQYF. The chain uses TRBV5-1 and TRBJ2-3; TRBD2 matches at 9 bases. Germline CDR1 is SGHRS and CDR2 is YFSETQ. Trimming took 2 bases from V and 3 from J; bases not matched to a gene: 4. The CDR3 runs to 15 residues. The entire variable domain, with the rest obtained from reference TRBV5-1 and TRBJ2-3, is as follows: KAGVTQTPRYLIKTRGQQVTLSCSPISGHRSVSWYQQTPGQGLQFLFEYFSETQRNKGNFPGRFSGRQFSNSRSEMNVSTLELGDSALYLCASSFLAGATDTQYFGPGTRLTVL.

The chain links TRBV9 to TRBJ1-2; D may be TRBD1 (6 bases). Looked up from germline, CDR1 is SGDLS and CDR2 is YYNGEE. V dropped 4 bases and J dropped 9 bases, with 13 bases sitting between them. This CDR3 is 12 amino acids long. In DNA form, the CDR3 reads TGTGCCAGCAGCACAGGGTTCACGAGCTACACCTTC. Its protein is CASSTGFTSYTF. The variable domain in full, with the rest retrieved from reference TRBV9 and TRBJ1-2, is DSGVTQTPKHLITATGQRVTLRCSPRSGDLSVYWYQQSLDQGLQFLIQYYNGEERAKGNILERFSAQQFPDLHSELNLSSLELGDSALYFCASSTGFTSYTFGSGTRLTVV.

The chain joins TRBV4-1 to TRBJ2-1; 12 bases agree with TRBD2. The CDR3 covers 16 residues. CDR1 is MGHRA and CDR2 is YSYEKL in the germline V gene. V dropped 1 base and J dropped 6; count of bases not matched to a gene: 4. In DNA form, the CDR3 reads TGCGCCAGCAGCCAAGCGTCGGGACTAGCGGGCAATGAGCAGTTCTTC. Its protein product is CASSQASGLAGNEQFF.

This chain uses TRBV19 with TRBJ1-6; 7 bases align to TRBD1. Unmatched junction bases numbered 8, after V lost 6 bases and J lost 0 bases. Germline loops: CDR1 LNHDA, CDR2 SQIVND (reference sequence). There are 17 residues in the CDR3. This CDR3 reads CASRGKGGRSYNSPLHF. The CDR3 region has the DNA TGTGCCAGTAGGGGTAAAGGGGGCCGCTCCTATAATTCACCCCTCCACTTT. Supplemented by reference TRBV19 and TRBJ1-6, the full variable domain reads DGGITQSPKYLFRKEGQNVTLSCEQNLNHDAMYWYRQDPGQGLRLIYYSQIVNDFQKGDIAEGYSVSREKKESFPLTVTSAQKNPTAFYLCASRGKGGRSYNSPLHFGNGTRLTVT.

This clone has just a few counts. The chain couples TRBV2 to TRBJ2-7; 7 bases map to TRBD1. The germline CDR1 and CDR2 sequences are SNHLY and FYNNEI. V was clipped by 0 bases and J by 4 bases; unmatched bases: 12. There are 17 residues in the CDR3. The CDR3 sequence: CASSEAALGGSGYEQYF. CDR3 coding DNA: TGTGCCAGCAGTGAAGCGGCGTTAGGGGGCTCGGGTTACGAGCAGTACTTC.

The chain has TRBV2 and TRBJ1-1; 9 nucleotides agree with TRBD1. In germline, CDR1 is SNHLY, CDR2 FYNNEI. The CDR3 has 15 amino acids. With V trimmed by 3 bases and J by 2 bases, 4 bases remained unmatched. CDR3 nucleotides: TGTGCCAGCAGTGATCGGGACAGGGCTAACACTGAAGCTTTCTTT. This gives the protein CASSDRDRANTEAFF.

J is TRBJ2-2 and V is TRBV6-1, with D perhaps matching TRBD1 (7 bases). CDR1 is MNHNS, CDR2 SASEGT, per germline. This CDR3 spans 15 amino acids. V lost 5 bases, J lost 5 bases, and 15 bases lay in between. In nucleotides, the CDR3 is TGTGCCAGCAGTCTTCAGACAGGGACTACCGGGGAGCTGTTTTTT. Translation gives CASSLQTGTTGELFF.

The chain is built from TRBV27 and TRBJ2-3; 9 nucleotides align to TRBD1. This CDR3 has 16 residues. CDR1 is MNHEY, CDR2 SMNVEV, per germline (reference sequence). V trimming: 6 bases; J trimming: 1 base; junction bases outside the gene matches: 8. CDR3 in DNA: TGTGCCAGCAGCTTAACAGGGGGCGCCGGCACAGATACGCAGTATTTT. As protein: CASSLTGGAGTDTQYF.

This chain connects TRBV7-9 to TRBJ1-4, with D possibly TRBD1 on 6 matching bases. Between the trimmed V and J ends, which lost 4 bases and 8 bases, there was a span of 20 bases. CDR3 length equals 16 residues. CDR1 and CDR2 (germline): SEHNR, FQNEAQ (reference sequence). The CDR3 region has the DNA TGTGCCAGCAGCTCCCATACATCACAGGGAGGGGAAAAACTGTTTTTT. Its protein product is CASSSHTSQGGEKLFF.

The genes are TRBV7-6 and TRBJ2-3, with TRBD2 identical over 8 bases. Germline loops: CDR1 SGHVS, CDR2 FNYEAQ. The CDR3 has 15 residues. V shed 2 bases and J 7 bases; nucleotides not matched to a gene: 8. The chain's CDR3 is CASSLSGGRMNTQYF. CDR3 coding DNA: TGTGCCAGCAGCTTATCGGGGGGGCGCATGAATACGCAGTATTTT.

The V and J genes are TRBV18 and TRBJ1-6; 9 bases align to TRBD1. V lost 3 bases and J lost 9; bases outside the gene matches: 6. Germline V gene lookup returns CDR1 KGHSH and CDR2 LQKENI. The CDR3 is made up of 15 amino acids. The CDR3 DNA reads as TGTGCCAGCTCACCCACTACAGGGGGCAGTTCACCCCTCCACTTT. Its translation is CASSPTTGGSSPLHF.

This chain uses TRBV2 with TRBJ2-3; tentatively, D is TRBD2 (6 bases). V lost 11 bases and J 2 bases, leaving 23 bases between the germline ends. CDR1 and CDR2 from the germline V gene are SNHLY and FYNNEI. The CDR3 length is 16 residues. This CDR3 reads CAASGSNGLPTDTQYF. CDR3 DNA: TGTGCCGCCAGCGGGTCTAACGGGCTCCCCACAGATACGCAGTATTTT.

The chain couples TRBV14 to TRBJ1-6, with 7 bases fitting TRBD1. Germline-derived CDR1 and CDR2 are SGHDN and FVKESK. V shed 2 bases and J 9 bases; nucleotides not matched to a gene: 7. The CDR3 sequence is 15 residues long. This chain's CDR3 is CASSQSTGEASPLHF. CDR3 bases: TGTGCCAGCAGCCAATCCACAGGGGAAGCTTCACCCCTCCACTTT.

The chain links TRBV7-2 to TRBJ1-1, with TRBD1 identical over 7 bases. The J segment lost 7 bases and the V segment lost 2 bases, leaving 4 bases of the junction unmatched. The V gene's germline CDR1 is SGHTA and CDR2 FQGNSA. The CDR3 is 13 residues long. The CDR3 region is CASSLFRTGEAFF. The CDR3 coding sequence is TGTGCCAGCAGCTTATTTAGGACAGGTGAAGCTTTCTTT.